This T cell receptor (beta chain) was identified during a study of blood T cell repertoires in COVID-19. At the level of the study: Sources were T cells, B-cell-depleted T cells, or PBMCs; the material itself was cDNA or gDNA.

The germline V gene has CDR1 SGHKS and CDR2 YYEKEE (reference sequence). V was shortened by 2 bases and J by 3 bases, with 14 bases between the two germline ends. This CDR3 has 15 residues. As processed by the authors: Estimated nucleated cell counts came from reference gene primer amplification. The repertoire was sequenced with immunoSEQ multiplex PCR; TCRdb's copy has only in-frame clones and lacks some. V and J calls and clone size are given by that table; D and trimming were obtained from the DNA. The repertoire holds some 97,000 clones, about nine tenths seen once, with approximately 2% in the top ten.

The sequence was obtained from a man aged 45-60 years with active COVID-19. The sequencing sample was made of peripheral blood. The chain recombines TRBV5-5 with TRBJ1-1; D remains unclear. CDR3 residues: CASSLWAFGDTEAFF. The DNA of the CDR3 is TGTGCCAGCAGCTTATGGGCTTTCGGGGACACTGAAGCTTTCTTT.